The rows below give T cell receptor beta chains drawn from one sample of a study of PD-L1 blockade in urothelial cancer. Assay: immunoSEQ multiplex PCR; the TCRdb copy retains only in-frame clones and omits some. The sample lists tens of thousands of clones; roughly 80% were seen once. Sequences were derived from PBMCs, sampled around atezolizumab (anti-PD-L1) treatment. The receptors derive from an older man with urothelial cancer. CDR3s include the opening cysteine and the closing phenylalanine or tryptophan. The D gene is left open where the match is weak. Some rows have no size entry. The others give once, few or many, or a class for an expanded clone.

TRBJ1-2,-,-,TRBV20-1,TGTAGTGGGGCTTCGAACTATGGCTACACCTTC,CSGASNYGYTF
TRBJ1-4,-,TRBD1,TRBV28,TGTGCCAGCAACAGACCGGGACAGGCAATAGACGCAACTAATGAAAAACTGTTTTTT,CASNRPGQAIDATNEKLFF
TRBJ2-7,-,-,TRBV5-4,TGTGCCAGCAGCTTGTTCGGGTACGAGCAGTACTTC,CASSLFGYEQYF
TRBJ1-1,-,TRBD1,TRBV18,TGTGCCAGCTCACCCCGGACAGGGGGTGGTGAGGCTTTCTTT,CASSPRTGGGEAFF
TRBJ2-5,once,TRBD1,TRBV6-1,TGTGCCAGCAGTGTGAACGAAGGGGCAGGGGGCTACACCCAGTACTTC,CASSVNEGAGGYTQYF
TRBJ1-2,-,-,TRBV7-8,TGTGCCAGCAGCTTCTACAGCTATGGCTACACCTTC,CASSFYSYGYTF
TRBJ2-5,-,TRBD1,TRBV6-1,TGTGCCAGCAGTGTATATCAGGGGGCAGGTGGAGAGACCCAGTACTTC,CASSVYQGAGGETQYF
TRBJ2-2,once,-,TRBV12-5,TGTGCTAGTGGTTTGGTACGGGACACCGGGGAGCTGTTTTTT,CASGLVRDTGELFF
TRBJ1-5,-,TRBD1,TRBV30,TGTGCCTGGAGAGGACAGGGCAATCAGCCCCAGCATTTT,CAWRGQGNQPQHF
TRBJ2-1,-,TRBD2,TRBV2,TGTGCCAGCAGGGGACTAGCGGGAGGGTCTAGTGAGCAGTTCTTC,CASRGLAGGSSEQFF
TRBJ1-3,-,-,TRBV5-6,TGTGCCAGCGCTTCAGGGGATGACACCATATATTTT,CASASGDDTIYF
TRBJ2-1,-,-,TRBV18,TGTGCCAGCTCACCACCCGCGGGCACCTACAATGAGCAGTTCTTC,CASSPPAGTYNEQFF
TRBJ2-2,-,-,TRBV11-3,TGTGCCAGCAGCCCCAGGGTTTCCGGGGAGCTGTTTTTT,CASSPRVSGELFF
TRBJ1-1,few,-,TRBV18,TGTGCCAGCTCACCCGTGGTGGGGCGTCACACTGAAGCTTTCTTT,CASSPVVGRHTEAFF
TRBJ2-5,-,-,TRBV30,TGTGCCTGGAGTCGAGGACTGGACCAAGAGACCCAGTACTTC,CAWSRGLDQETQYF
TRBJ1-4,-,TRBD1,TRBV29-1,TGCAGCGCACGACAGGGCCCCTTTGAAAAACTGTTTTTT,CSARQGPFEKLFF
TRBJ2-3,-,-,TRBV27,TGTGCCAGCAGTTCCCAGGGAACCGTTACGCAGTATTTT,CASSSQGTVTQYF
TRBJ1-2,-,TRBD1,TRBV6-5,TGTGCCAGCAGTTACGGAGGAGGACAGGGCCCAAATGGCTACACCTTC,CASSYGGGQGPNGYTF
TRBJ2-1,-,TRBD2,TRBV5-1,TGCGCCAGCAGCTTCCGACTAGCGGGAGTCCATGAGCAGTTCTTC,CASSFRLAGVHEQFF
TRBJ2-7,-,TRBD1,TRBV18,TGTGCCAGCTCACCAACAGGGGGCGCGGGCGAGCAGTACTTC,CASSPTGGAGEQYF
TRBJ1-5,few,-,TRBV19,TGTGCCAGTAGTATAGACAGAAACATTTTCTTTAGCAATCAGCCCCAGCATTTT,CASSIDRNIFFSNQPQHF
TRBJ2-7,-,-,TRBV18,TGTGCCAGCTCACCAGGGGCAGCTTACGAGCAGTACTTC,CASSPGAAYEQYF
TRBJ1-1,-,TRBD1,TRBV2,TGTGCCAGCAGTGAAAGGACAGGGACCACTGAAGCTTTCTTT,CASSERTGTTEAFF
TRBJ2-1,-,TRBD1,TRBV18,TGTGCCAGCTCACTACTAGTCTCGACAGGGGTGAACAATGAGCAGTTCTTC,CASSLLVSTGVNNEQFF
TRBJ2-1,-,TRBD2,TRBV6-6,TGTGCCAGCAGCCGCCCGGCGGGAGTTTTCTATGAGCAGTTCTTC,CASSRPAGVFYEQFF
TRBJ2-7,once,TRBD1,TRBV5-5,TGTGCCAGCAGCTCGCTCGGGACAGGGGGCAACGAGCAGTACTTC,CASSSLGTGGNEQYF
TRBJ2-7,once,-,TRBV5-5,TGTGCCAGCAGCGGCGGGGGCCTTATTTACGAGCAGTACTTC,CASSGGGLIYEQYF
TRBJ1-6,-,-,TRBV6-5,TGTGCCAGCAGGGATAGACAGCTCCCGTATTCACCCCTCCACTTT,CASRDRQLPYSPLHF
TRBJ2-2,-,-,TRBV7-2,TGTGCCAGCAGCTCGCCCCTGGGCGGGACCTATAACAGCGGGGAGCTGTTTTTT,CASSSPLGGTYNSGELFF
TRBJ1-1,-,TRBD1,TRBV29-1,TGCAGCGTTGAGGACAGGGAGAACACTGAAGCTTTCTTT,CSVEDRENTEAFF
TRBJ1-2,-,TRBD1,TRBV15,TGTGCCACCAGCAGACGAGGATTAGGACAGGGTGACTATGGCTACACCTTC,CATSRRGLGQGDYGYTF
TRBJ2-5,-,TRBD2,TRBV18,TGTGCCAGCTCTCCCGGGGGGGAGACCCAGTACTTC,CASSPGGETQYF
TRBJ2-7,-,-,TRBV7-2,TGTGCCAGCAGCTCCGAGGGCTACGAGCAGTACTTC,CASSSEGYEQYF
TRBJ2-5,-,-,TRBV5-5,TGTGCCAGCAGCTTTACCGGGTTGGGCCAAGAGACCCAGTACTTC,CASSFTGLGQETQYF
TRBJ2-2,-,-,TRBV5-1,TGCGCCAGCAGCATATCACAAGACACCGGGGAGCTGTTTTTT,CASSISQDTGELFF
TRBJ2-2,-,-,TRBV30,TGTGCCTGGAGACTTCCACTTACAGCGAACACCGGGGAGCTGTTTTTT,CAWRLPLTANTGELFF
TRBJ1-4,-,-,TRBV30,TGTGCCGGACCAGGGGCCACTAATGAAAAACTGTTTTTT,CAGPGATNEKLFF